The source of this T cell receptor (beta chain) is a study of T cell responses to AZD1222 COVID-19 vaccine (TCRdb year 2021). Some background on the complete study: TCR sequencing was performed for 230 to 250 trial participants, of whom 200 to 220 were given two doses of AZD1222 and around 26 were given two doses of MenACWY control vaccine. Trial participants were enrolled by age into subgroups of 18-55, 56-69 and 70-plus years, and 148, 28 and 57 TCR-sequenced participants, respectively, were included in these subgroups. General study outcomes and caveats: Conclusions about previously exposed vaccinees were limited because only six AZD1222 recipients were SARS-CoV-2 seropositive at baseline. No day 14 peak-response samples were available, so repertoires were characterized only after the peak T cell response. A significant rise in spike-specific TCR breadth and depth was observed after two AZD1222 doses relative to day 0 and relative to MenACWY recipients. The 56-69-year group was small, and its depth increase did not reach significance, likely because of low power. Vaccine-associated CD4 TCRs spanned the whole spike protein, with dominant responses in regions 160-218 and 743-854. Participants were mostly white British, with more females than males. The authors suggested clonal diversity may have been underestimated. Reportedly, almost half of the unique spike-specific TCRs recognized epitopes lying outside the regions that are mutated in the B.1.351 and B.1.1.7 variants.

This clone has a handful of counts. Its antigen has not been determined. No per-base quality is available; no much larger clone lies one base away. According to the study, the label for this sample's time point signals: baseline before first vaccination. Reading the label with the study, this specimen's treatment or condition is: meningococcal conjugate vaccine given as trial control. Samples from vaccinated people were obtained from the UK trials COV001 and COV002, which included a single-blind randomized controlled phase 2/3 trial of AZD1222 (ChAdOx1 nCoV-19) in healthy adults. For TCRbeta chain sequencing, PBMC samples were collected from trial participants at day 0 and at day 28 after the second dose. The CDR3 regions of human TCRbeta chains were analyzed by immunosequencing. In the authors' own workflow: TCRs in the repertoires were matched against a reference library of SARS-CoV-2-specific TCRs that had been generated with the MIRA antigen-specificity platform. Breadth was defined as the fraction of unique TCRs that were SARS-CoV-2-associated, and depth was defined as the fraction of total T cells that were SARS-CoV-2-associated. Using the MIRA data, every spike-specific TCR was mapped to the spike region that the TCR reacted to and assigned to either a CD4 or a CD8 class. Log10-transformed breadth and depth values were compared by one-way ANOVA with Sidak's multiple comparisons tests. TCRdb provides this immuneACCESS table in a form limited to in-frame rearrangements. Some clones are lacking; in checked studies, under half of them reflect an unresolved V gene, and why the rest are absent is not known. That table supplies the V and J calls and clone size; D and trimming were determined from the DNA. The sample records more than 150,000 clones, 87% of which are singletons. The ten largest account for 2.5% to 3% of the sample.

The V end loses 3 bases and the J end loses 5 bases, and a stretch of 8 bases separates them. The CDR3, cysteine through phenylalanine, is 14 amino acids long. Here the CDR3 DNA is all that survives: 42 bases in frame from base 1. According to the germline V gene (reference sequence), CDR1 reads LNHDA and CDR2 reads SQIVND. The V and J genes are TRBV19 and TRBJ1-6, with the D segment identity uncertain. Sequenced material: peripheral blood, taken on day 0 of MenACWY control vaccination. This TCR derives from an adult in good health. Read as DNA, the sequence is TGTGCCAGTAGTATGAGGTCCGATAATTCACCCCTCCACTTT. Its amino acids are CASSMRSDNSPLHF.